The next 25 T cell receptor beta chains were all read from a single sample in a study of memory CD4+ T cells and cytomegalovirus serostatus. The data were produced by immunoSEQ multiplex PCR, yet TCRdb's version contains in-frame clones alone and is incomplete. The sample records approximately 60,000 clones, about three quarters being singletons. Single viable CD3+CD4+CD8-CD45RO+ cells were sorted as the memory CD4+ T cells. Material for sequencing was memory CD4+ T cells from blood. These receptors were taken from an adult in good health and CMV-seronegative.

This chain connects TRBV25-1 to TRBJ2-2, with D perhaps assigned TRBD1 or TRBD2 (5 bases each). V gave up 6 bases and J gave up 4 bases, with 21 bases separating them. This CDR3 is built from 17 residues. Germline values: CDR1 MGHDK, CDR2 SYGVNS. CDR3 DNA: TGTGCCAGCAGCCCCAAGGGGAGACAGCTCTTCACCGGGGAGCTGTTTTTT. Translation gives CASSPKGRQLFTGELFF.

V is TRBV5-1 and J is TRBJ2-5; maybe TRBD1 (6 bases). The J call is in doubt because the DNA end fits TRBJ2-7 better. There are 13 residues in the CDR3. Germline CDR1 SGHRS, CDR2 YFSETQ. The CDR3 protein is CASSSDRPYEQYF. CDR3 coding DNA: TGCGCCAGCAGTTCGGACAGACCCTACGAGCAGTACTTC.

The V gene is TRBV6-1, the J gene TRBJ1-3; a weak D match, TRBD1 (5 bases). V was cut by 10 bases and J by 4 bases, with 20 bases left in between. CDR1 MNHNS and CDR2 SASEGT come from the germline V gene. The CDR3 spans 15 residues. CDR3: CATHLPPRDGNTIYF. The CDR3 DNA sequence: TGTGCCACCCATCTTCCACCCAGGGACGGAAACACCATATATTTT.

The chain employs TRBV28 and TRBJ1-5; unclear D gene. V lost 3 bases and J 7 bases, leaving 7 bases between the germline ends. CDR3 length: 12 amino acids. CDR1 is MDHEN and CDR2 is SYDVKM in the germline V gene. CDR3 DNA sequence: TGTGCCAGCAGTTTGACTACCCAGCCCCAGCATTTT. Amino acids: CASSLTTQPQHF.

This rearrangement joins TRBV27 to TRBJ2-4, with D possibly matching TRBD1 (6 bases). The ends were cut back, 0 bases at V and 0 bases at J, with 18 bases in the middle. Looked up from germline, CDR1 is MNHEY and CDR2 is SMNVEV (reference sequence). The CDR3 consists of 19 residues. The CDR3: CASSLSFGGQKLAKNIQYF. The CDR3 nucleotides are TGTGCCAGCAGTTTATCGTTTGGAGGACAGAAGCTAGCCAAAAACATTCAGTACTTC.

This clone came up a few times. This chain connects TRBV19 to TRBJ2-4; the D gene is possibly TRBD2 (6 bases). V lost 6 bases to trimming and J lost 6 bases, with 12 bases between them. Germline V gene sequence: CDR1 LNHDA, CDR2 SQIVND (reference sequence). The CDR3 has 13 amino acids. The CDR3 sequence is CASSKPGVNIQYF. In nucleotides, the CDR3 is TGTGCCAGTAGCAAACCGGGGGTAAACATTCAGTACTTC.

The chain recombines TRBV6-5 with TRBJ2-1, with a tentative D call TRBD1 (5 bases). CDR3 length: 15 amino acids. V was trimmed by 0 bases and J by 2 bases, leaving 8 bases between them. CDR1 and CDR2 (germline): MNHEY, SVGAGI. CDR3: CASSYSAGPYNEQFF. CDR3 nucleotide sequence: TGTGCCAGCAGTTACTCGGCAGGGCCCTACAATGAGCAGTTCTTC.

This clone was seen a handful of times. J is TRBJ2-3 and V is TRBV18, with 8 bases aligning to TRBD1. After removal of 6 bases from V and 2 bases from J, the junction contained 7 bases not matched to a gene. This CDR3 is built from 15 residues. CDR1 and CDR2 (germline): KGHSH, LQKENI. CDR3 bases: TGTGCCAGCTCGGGACAGGACTCTAACACAGATACGCAGTATTTT. Translated: CASSGQDSNTDTQYF. Variable domain in full (rest from reference TRBV18 and TRBJ2-3): NAGVMQNPRHLVRRRGQEARLRCSPMKGHSHVYWYRQLPEEGLKFMVYLQKENIIDESGMPKERFSAEFPKEGPSILRIQQVVRGDSAAYFCASSGQDSNTDTQYFGPGTRLTVL.

The chain has TRBV6-5 and TRBJ2-3; D gene ambiguous. V gave up 5 bases and J gave up 2 bases, with 2 bases separating them. CDR1 and CDR2 (germline): MNHEY, SVGAGI. This CDR3 region has 11 residues. Here the CDR3 reads CASSDTDTQYF. CDR3 in DNA: TGTGCCAGCAGTGACACAGATACGCAGTATTTT.

The rearrangement joins TRBV5-1 to TRBJ2-7, with 11 positions matching TRBD2. Germline V gene data show CDR1 as SGHRS and CDR2 as YFSETQ. Germline trimming cut 4 bases from V and 2 bases from J; bases unmatched to any gene: 2. The CDR3 runs 14 residues. The CDR3 DNA reads as TGCGCCAGCAGCCCGACTAGCGGGGCCTACGAGCAGTACTTC. Amino acid sequence: CASSPTSGAYEQYF. Based on the CDR3 plus reference TRBV5-1 and TRBJ2-7, the full variable domain is KAGVTQTPRYLIKTRGQQVTLSCSPISGHRSVSWYQQTPGQGLQFLFEYFSETQRNKGNFPGRFSGRQFSNSRSEMNVSTLELGDSALYLCASSPTSGAYEQYFGPGTRLTVT.

CDR3 region: CASLEGVGEQYF. As DNA, the CDR3 is TGTGCCAGCCTTGAAGGGGTGGGGGAGCAGTACTTC. The chain recombines TRBV28 with TRBJ2-7; TRBD1 might be the D (5 bases). Germline CDR1 and CDR2: MDHEN and SYDVKM. The ends were cut back, 8 bases at V and 7 bases at J, with 15 bases in the middle. This CDR3 region has 12 residues.

V usage is TRBV5-1 and J usage is TRBJ2-3; D is uncertain. The CDR3 is made up of 11 amino acids. Germline assignment: CDR1 SGHRS and CDR2 YFSETQ. V was trimmed by 2 bases and J by 4 bases, leaving 2 bases between them. CDR3 region: CASSFADTQYF. The CDR3 DNA sequence: TGCGCCAGCAGCTTTGCAGATACGCAGTATTTT.

The V call is TRBV5-1, the J call TRBJ1-6; D may be TRBD1 (6 bases). V was trimmed by 4 bases and J by 7 bases, leaving 15 bases between them. This CDR3 contains 15 residues. Looked up from germline, CDR1 is SGHRS and CDR2 is YFSETQ. The CDR3 coding sequence is TGCGCCAGCAGCGATATACAGGGTGGCAATTCACCCCTCCACTTT. It is translated as CASSDIQGGNSPLHF.

This sequence joins TRBV5-1 and TRBJ1-2; D not resolved. Trimming stripped 3 bases from V and 6 bases from J, with 15 bases between. This CDR3 region has 14 residues. Germline V lookup: CDR1 SGHRS, CDR2 YFSETQ. The DNA of the CDR3 is TGCGCCAGCAGCTCCTACGGGGATGGAAATGGCTACACCTTC. Protein product: CASSSYGDGNGYTF.

The chain couples TRBV7-3 to TRBJ2-5, with 9 bases lining up with TRBD1. With V trimmed by 4 bases and J by 5 bases, 8 bases remained unmatched. Germline CDR1 is SGHTA and CDR2 is FQGTGA. The CDR3 consists of 15 residues. CDR3 loop: CASSSRTGAGETQYF. The CDR3 nucleotides are TGTGCCAGCAGCTCCCGGACAGGGGCCGGTGAGACCCAGTACTTC.

This chain connects TRBV5-6 to TRBJ2-7; tentative D call: TRBD1 (6 bases). Per the germline V gene, CDR1 is SGHDT and CDR2 is YYEEEE. Trimming removed 4 bases at V and 4 bases at J, with 15 bases between. The CDR3 loop spans 14 amino acids. The CDR3: CASSPETGPYEQYF. DNA for the CDR3: TGTGCCAGCAGCCCCGAGACAGGACCGTACGAGCAGTACTTC.

The chain combines TRBV7-9 with TRBJ2-2; D is uncertain. Germline lookup yields CDR1 SEHNR and CDR2 FQNEAQ (reference sequence). CDR3 length equals 14 residues. The V end was cut by 2 bases, the J end by 2 bases, with 6 bases between. The CDR3 reads CASSLSPNTGELFF. The CDR3, as DNA: TGTGCCAGCAGCTTATCCCCTAACACCGGGGAGCTGTTTTTT.

The gene calls are TRBV4-3 and TRBJ1-1; D not resolved. The CDR3 consists of 18 residues. Germline CDR1 and CDR2: LGHNA and YSLEER. The ends were cut back, 0 bases at V and 0 bases at J, with 17 bases in the middle. CDR3 in DNA: TGCGCCAGCAGCCAAGACAGCGACGGGGATGATATGAACACTGAAGCTTTCTTT. Amino acids: CASSQDSDGDDMNTEAFF.

The sample holds one count of this clone. V usage is TRBV7-9 and J usage is TRBJ1-1; no reliable D call. Germline CDR1 reads SEHNR; CDR2 reads FQNEAQ (reference sequence). V lost 3 bases, J lost 0 bases, and 8 bases lay in between. The CDR3 runs 14 residues. The CDR3 bases are TGTGCCAGCAGCTTTCAGGCTATGAACACTGAAGCTTTCTTT. Its translation is CASSFQAMNTEAFF.

This clone has a handful of counts. Other nucleotide sequences from this sample produce the same CDR3. The chain carries TRBV29-1 and TRBJ1-5, with D possibly matching TRBD1 (6 bases). The CDR3 runs to 13 residues. Germline V gene data show CDR1 as SQVTM and CDR2 as ANQGSEA. V was cut by 3 bases and J by 4 bases, with 10 bases left in between. The CDR3 sequence: CSVETGDNQPQHF. In DNA, the CDR3 is TGCAGCGTTGAGACAGGAGATAATCAGCCCCAGCATTTT.

V gene TRBV5-5 combines with J gene TRBJ1-2, with 11 nucleotides matching TRBD1. Losses at the gene ends were 4 bases for V and 7 bases for J; bases not matched to a gene: 6. The CDR3 has 14 amino acids. CDR1 SGHKS and CDR2 YYEKEE come from the germline V gene (reference sequence). The CDR3 nucleotides read TGTGCCAGCAGCCGCGGACAGGGGGCGTTTGGCTACACCTTC. It yields the protein CASSRGQGAFGYTF.

CDR3 nucleotides: TGTGCCAGCAGCGTAGATGGGACTAGATCTGGGATAAAGCAGTATTTT. Protein sequence: CASSVDGTRSGIKQYF. V usage is TRBV9 and J usage is TRBJ2-3; TRBD2 aligns across 8 bases. With 0 bases clipped from V and 11 bases from J, the junction kept 14 bases outside the gene matches. The CDR3 length is 16 residues. The V gene's germline CDR1 is SGDLS and CDR2 YYNGEE.

The rearrangement links TRBV5-4 to TRBJ2-7; TRBD1 agrees at 9 bases. The length of the CDR3 is 15 residues. The junction had 3 bases not matched to a gene; V was cut back by 0 bases and J by 2 bases. Germline V gene sequence: CDR1 SGHNT, CDR2 YYREEE (reference sequence). For the CDR3, the DNA is TGTGCCAGCAGCTTGGATGGGACAGGGACCTACGAGCAGTACTTC. Translation gives CASSLDGTGTYEQYF.

This chain links TRBV29-1 with TRBJ1-1; 8 nucleotides line up with TRBD1. Germline V lookup: CDR1 SQVTM, CDR2 ANQGSEA. With V trimmed by 6 bases and J by 2 bases, 2 bases remained unmatched. CDR3 length: 12 residues. CDR3 in DNA: TGCAGCGTCGGACAGGGAAACACTGAAGCTTTCTTT. Translated: CSVGQGNTEAFF.

This chain links TRBV19 with TRBJ1-1; the match to TRBD1 covers 9 bases. Germline CDR1 is LNHDA and CDR2 is SQIVND (reference sequence). The V and J ends lost 4 bases and 6 bases, in that order; junction bases with no gene match: 9. CDR3 length: 15 amino acids. DNA of the CDR3: TGTGCCAGTAGTACCTTCGGGACAGGGTACCCTGAAGCTTTCTTT. Its protein is CASSTFGTGYPEAFF. Filled out from reference TRBV19 and TRBJ1-1, the complete variable domain reads DGGITQSPKYLFRKEGQNVTLSCEQNLNHDAMYWYRQDPGQGLRLIYYSQIVNDFQKGDIAEGYSVSREKKESFPLTVTSAQKNPTAFYLCASSTFGTGYPEAFFGQGTRLTVV.